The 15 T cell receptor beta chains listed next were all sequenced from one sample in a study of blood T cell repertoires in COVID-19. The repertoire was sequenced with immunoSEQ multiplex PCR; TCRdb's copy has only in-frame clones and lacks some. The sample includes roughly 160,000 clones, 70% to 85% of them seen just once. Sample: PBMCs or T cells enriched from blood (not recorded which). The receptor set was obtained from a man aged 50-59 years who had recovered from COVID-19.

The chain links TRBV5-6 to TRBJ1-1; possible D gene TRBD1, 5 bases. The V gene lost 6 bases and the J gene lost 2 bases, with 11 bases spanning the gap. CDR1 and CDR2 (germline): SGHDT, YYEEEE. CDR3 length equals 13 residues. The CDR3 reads CASTPGGNTEAFF. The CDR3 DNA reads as TGTGCCAGCACCCCCGGGGGAAACACTGAAGCTTTCTTT.

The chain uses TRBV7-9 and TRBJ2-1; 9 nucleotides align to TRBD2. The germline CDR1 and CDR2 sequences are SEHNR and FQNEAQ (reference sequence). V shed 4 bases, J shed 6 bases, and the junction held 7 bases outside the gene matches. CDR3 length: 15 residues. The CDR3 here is CASSSYSGGINEQFF. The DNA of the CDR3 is TGTGCCAGCAGCTCCTACAGCGGGGGGATCAATGAGCAGTTCTTC.

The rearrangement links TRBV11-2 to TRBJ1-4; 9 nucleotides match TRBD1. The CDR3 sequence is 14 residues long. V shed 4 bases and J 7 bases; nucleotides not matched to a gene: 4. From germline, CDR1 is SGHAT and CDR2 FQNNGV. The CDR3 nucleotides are TGTGCCAGCAGCTCGGACAGGGGTTCTGAAAAACTGTTTTTT. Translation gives CASSSDRGSEKLFF.

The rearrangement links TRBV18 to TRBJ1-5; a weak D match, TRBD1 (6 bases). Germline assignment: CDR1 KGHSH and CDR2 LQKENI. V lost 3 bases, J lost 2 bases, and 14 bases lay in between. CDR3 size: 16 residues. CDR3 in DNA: TGTGCCAGCTCACCCATACGGACAGCTGGCAATCAGCCCCAGCATTTT. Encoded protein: CASSPIRTAGNQPQHF.

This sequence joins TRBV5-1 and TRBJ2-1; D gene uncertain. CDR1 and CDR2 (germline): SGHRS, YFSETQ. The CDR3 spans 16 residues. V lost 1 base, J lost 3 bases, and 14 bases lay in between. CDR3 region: CASSLSSPLLYNEQFF. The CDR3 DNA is TGCGCCAGCAGCTTGAGTTCCCCACTCCTCTACAATGAGCAGTTCTTC.

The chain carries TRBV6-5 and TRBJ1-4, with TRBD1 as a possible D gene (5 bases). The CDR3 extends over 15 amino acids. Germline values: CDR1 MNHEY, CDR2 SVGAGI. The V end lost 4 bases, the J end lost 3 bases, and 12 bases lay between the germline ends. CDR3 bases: TGTGCCAGCAGTTGGTTTTCAGGGTCTAATGAAAAACTGTTTTTT. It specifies CASSWFSGSNEKLFF.

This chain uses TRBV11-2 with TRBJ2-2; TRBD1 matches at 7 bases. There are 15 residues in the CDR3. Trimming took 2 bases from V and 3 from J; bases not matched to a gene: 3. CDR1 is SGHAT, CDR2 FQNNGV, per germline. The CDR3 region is CASSLLTGHTGELFF. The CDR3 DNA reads TGTGCCAGCAGCTTATTGACAGGGCACACCGGGGAGCTGTTTTTT.

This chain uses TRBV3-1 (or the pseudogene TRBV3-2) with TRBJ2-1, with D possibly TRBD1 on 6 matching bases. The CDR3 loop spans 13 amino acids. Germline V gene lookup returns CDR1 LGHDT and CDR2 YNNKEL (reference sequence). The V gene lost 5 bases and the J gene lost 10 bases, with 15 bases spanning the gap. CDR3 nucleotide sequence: TGTGCCAGCAGCGTACACAGGGATGGCGAGCAGTTCTTC. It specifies CASSVHRDGEQFF.

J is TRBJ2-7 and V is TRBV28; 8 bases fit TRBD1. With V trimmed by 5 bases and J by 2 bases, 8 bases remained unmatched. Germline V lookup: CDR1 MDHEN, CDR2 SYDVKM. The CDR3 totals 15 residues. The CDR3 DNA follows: TGTGCCAGCAGTAGAAGGCCGGACAGGGCCTACGAGCAGTACTTC. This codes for CASSRRPDRAYEQYF.

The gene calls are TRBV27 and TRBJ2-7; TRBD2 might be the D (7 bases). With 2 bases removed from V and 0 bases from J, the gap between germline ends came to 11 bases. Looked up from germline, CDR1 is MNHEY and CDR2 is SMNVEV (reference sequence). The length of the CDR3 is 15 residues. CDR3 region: CASSLGGGLSYEQYF. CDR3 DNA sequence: TGTGCCAGCAGTTTAGGGGGGGGGCTCTCCTACGAGCAGTACTTC.

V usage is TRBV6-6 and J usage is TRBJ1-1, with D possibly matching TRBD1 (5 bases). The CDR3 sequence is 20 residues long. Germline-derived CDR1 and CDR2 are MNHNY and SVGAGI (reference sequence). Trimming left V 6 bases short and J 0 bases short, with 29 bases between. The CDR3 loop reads CASSRRTRPPLKSMNTEAFF. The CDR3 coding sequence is TGTGCCAGCAGCCGTAGGACAAGACCACCCCTTAAATCAATGAACACTGAAGCTTTCTTT.

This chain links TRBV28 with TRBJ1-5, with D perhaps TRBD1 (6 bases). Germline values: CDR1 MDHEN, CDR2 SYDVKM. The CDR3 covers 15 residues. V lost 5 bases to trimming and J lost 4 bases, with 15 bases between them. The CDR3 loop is CASSRQDRQNQPQHF. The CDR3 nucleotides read TGTGCCAGCAGTCGTCAGGACAGACAAAATCAGCCCCAGCATTTT.

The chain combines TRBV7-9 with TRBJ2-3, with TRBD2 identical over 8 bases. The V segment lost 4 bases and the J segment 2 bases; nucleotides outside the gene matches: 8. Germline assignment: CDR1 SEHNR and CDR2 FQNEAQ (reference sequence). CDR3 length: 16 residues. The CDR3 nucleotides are TGTGCCAGCAGCTACGGGAGGGCCGCTTACACAGATACGCAGTATTTT. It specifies CASSYGRAAYTDTQYF.

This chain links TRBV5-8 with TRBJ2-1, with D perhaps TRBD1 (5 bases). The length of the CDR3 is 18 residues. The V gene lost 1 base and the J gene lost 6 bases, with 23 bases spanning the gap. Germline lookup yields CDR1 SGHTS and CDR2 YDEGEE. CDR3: CASSLRRQGYNSPNEQFF. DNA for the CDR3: TGTGCCAGCAGCTTGAGGCGTCAGGGTTACAATTCCCCCAATGAGCAGTTCTTC.

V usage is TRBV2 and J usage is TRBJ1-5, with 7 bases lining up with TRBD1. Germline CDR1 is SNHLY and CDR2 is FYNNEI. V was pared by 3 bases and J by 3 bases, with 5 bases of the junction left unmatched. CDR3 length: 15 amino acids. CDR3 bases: TGTGCCAGCAGTGACGGGGGACAGTACAATCAGCCCCAGCATTTT. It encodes CASSDGGQYNQPQHF. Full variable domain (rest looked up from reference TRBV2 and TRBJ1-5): EPEVTQTPSHQVTQMGQEVILRCVPISNHLYFYWYRQILGQKVEFLVSFYNNEISEKSEIFDDQFSVERPDGSNFTLKIRSTKLEDSAMYFCASSDGGQYNQPQHFGDGTRLSIL.